These 4 T cell receptor beta chains came from one sample sequenced in a study of T-cell reconstitution after alpha-beta-depleted transplantation in children. Using unique molecular identifiers, the investigators prepared the TCRbeta library. TCRdb fed the PCR reads into MiXCR, producing one record per CDR3 protein. The sample comprises more than 450,000 distinct CDR3 sequences, approximately 20% of which are singletons, and approximately 3% rests with the top ten. Specimen: PBMCs from the stem cell graft donor, collected from the stem cell graft. The source of these receptors is a human donor who donated a stem cell graft to a child with acute lymphoblastic leukemia.

This chain links TRBV20-1 with TRBJ2-1; TRBD2 aligns across 8 bases. Looked up from germline, CDR1 is DFQATT and CDR2 is SNEGSKA (reference sequence). The CDR3 totals 17 residues. V lost 0 bases to trimming and J lost 4 bases; unmatched junction nucleotides: 11. CDR3 in amino acids: CSARDMSGSFRYNEQFF. CDR3 in DNA: TGCAGTGCTAGAGATATGAGCGGGAGCTTTCGATACAATGAGCAGTTCTTC.

This clonotype was seen a handful of times. This chain links TRBV15 with TRBJ2-7; 9 bases map to TRBD1. Germline trimming cut 4 bases from V and 4 bases from J; bases unmatched to any gene: 8. This CDR3 spans 15 amino acids. The germline V gene encodes CDR1 LNHNV and CDR2 YYDKDF (reference sequence). The CDR3 loop is CATSKPGQGRYEQYF. As DNA, the CDR3 is TGTGCCACCAGCAAACCGGGACAGGGACGTTACGAGCAGTACTTC.

This clonotype appeared a few times. V is TRBV29-1 and J is TRBJ2-7, with D unclear. This CDR3 has 13 amino acids. V lost 0 bases and J lost 0, with 6 bases in between. The germline V gene encodes CDR1 SQVTM and CDR2 ANQGSEA. The CDR3 DNA follows: TGCAGCGTTGAAGACAGGTTCTCCTACGAGCAGTACTTC. This sequence encodes CSVEDRFSYEQYF.

The chain has TRBV15 and TRBJ2-7; TRBD1 matches 8 bases. The CDR3 has 16 amino acids. Germline trimming cut 2 bases from V and 3 bases from J; bases unmatched to any gene: 9. The germline V gene encodes CDR1 LNHNV and CDR2 YYDKDF (reference sequence). The chain's CDR3 is CATSRNLGQGGYEQYF. Written as DNA, the CDR3 is TGTGCCACCAGCAGAAACTTAGGACAGGGAGGCTACGAGCAGTACTTC.